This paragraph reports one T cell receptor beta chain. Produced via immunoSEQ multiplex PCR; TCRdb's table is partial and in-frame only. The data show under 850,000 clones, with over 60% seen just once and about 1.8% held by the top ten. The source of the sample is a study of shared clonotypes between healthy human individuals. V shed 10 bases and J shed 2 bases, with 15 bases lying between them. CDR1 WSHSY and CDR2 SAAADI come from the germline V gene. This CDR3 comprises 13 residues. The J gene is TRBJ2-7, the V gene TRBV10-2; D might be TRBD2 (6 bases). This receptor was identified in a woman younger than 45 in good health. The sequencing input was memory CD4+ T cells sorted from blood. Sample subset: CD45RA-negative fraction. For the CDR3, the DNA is TGCGCCACCTCCGAGGGAGGAACCTACGAGCAGTACTTC. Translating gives CATSEGGTYEQYF.